The sequence of this T cell receptor beta chain was determined in a study of vaccination and CD4 T cells after COVID-19. In the study overall: Cultures acting as controls obtained a CEFX pool, an HIV-1 Nef pool, or no peptide.

This clonotype appeared a few times. Its antigen is unknown. The assay that was used to sequence DNA from cultured CD4+ T cells was the Oncomine TCR Beta short-read assay. TCRdb analysed the PCR reads with MiXCR anew, one entry per CDR3 protein. Of about 15,000 distinct CDR3 sequences in the sample, about 48% were seen once. General study results and limits: Post-vaccination, and not before, a median 86.3% of reactive clones appeared in convalescent patients.

Indicated treatment: approximately nine-day PBMC culture with coronavirus spike peptide pools or control peptides (ViraFEST assay). The junction had 5 bases not matched to a gene; V was cut back by 9 bases and J by 3 bases. The germline V gene has CDR1 LNHDA and CDR2 SQIVND (reference sequence). This CDR3 comprises 13 residues. The chain has TRBV19 and TRBJ1-1; 9 nucleotides align to TRBD1. The TCR was taken from a human donor who had recovered from COVID-19. Sequencing was performed on CD4+ T cells from blood, cultured in vitro. CDR3 sequence reads: CASTGGEDTEAFF. DNA for the CDR3: TGTGCCAGCACAGGGGGCGAGGACACTGAAGCTTTCTTT.